This T cell receptor beta chain emerged from a study of T cells after yellow fever vaccination. This clonotype was recorded at least ten times. The target antigen is unknown. The study made its TCR cDNA through 5'RACE template switching. That step introduced a universal primer site along with UMIs. TCRdb reanalysed the 5' RACE reads using MiXCR and keeps one entry per CDR3 protein. The sample carries some 110,000 distinct CDR3 sequences, 8% to 9.5% recorded once. The study, taken as a whole, reports: Post-booster reappearance was seen for most primary-vaccination clones (about 96% CD4, 85% to 90% CD8). Contamination of FACS-sorted repertoires by abundant clonotypes from the bulk population could occur.

V was pared by 5 bases and J by 0 bases, with 16 bases of the junction left unmatched. Germline CDR1 SGHAT, CDR2 FQNNGV. This CDR3 is 19 amino acids long. This receptor was taken from a young man who received the YFV17D yellow fever vaccine. The specimen comprised CD8+ T cells sorted from PBMCs, sampled 45 days after the yellow fever booster vaccination. The chain carries TRBV11-2 and TRBJ2-1, with 7 bases identical to TRBD2. This CDR3 is CASSIHRVRLASSYNEQFF. The CDR3 DNA sequence: TGTGCCAGCAGCATCCACAGAGTCCGACTAGCCAGCTCCTACAATGAGCAGTTCTTC.